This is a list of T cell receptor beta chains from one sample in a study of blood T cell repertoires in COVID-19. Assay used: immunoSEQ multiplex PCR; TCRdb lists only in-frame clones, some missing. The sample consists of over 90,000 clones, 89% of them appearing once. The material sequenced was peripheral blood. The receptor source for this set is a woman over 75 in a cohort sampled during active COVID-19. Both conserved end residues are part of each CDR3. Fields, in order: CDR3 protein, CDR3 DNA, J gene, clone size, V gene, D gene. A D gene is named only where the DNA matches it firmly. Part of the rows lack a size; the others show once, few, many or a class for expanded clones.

CDR3: CASLLDTAYGYTF; DNA: TGTGCCAGCCTATTGGATACAGCCTATGGCTACACCTTC; J: TRBJ1-2; size: few; V: TRBV6-6; D: -
CDR3: CASSLNGGGVRETQYF; DNA: TGTGCCAGCAGTTTAAACGGCGGCGGAGTGAGGGAGACCCAGTACTTC; J: TRBJ2-5; size: -; V: TRBV27; D: -
CDR3: CASSPQGTGVYGYTF; DNA: TGTGCCAGCTCACCACAGGGGACAGGGGTCTATGGCTACACCTTC; J: TRBJ1-2; size: once; V: TRBV18; D: TRBD1
CDR3: CASSRGPTNEKLFF; DNA: TGTGCCAGCAGCAGAGGTCCAACTAATGAAAAACTGTTTTTT; J: TRBJ1-4; size: -; V: TRBV7-2; D: -
CDR3: CASSPRNPSTGLYGYTF; DNA: TGTGCCAGTAGTCCACGTAATCCCTCGACAGGGCTCTATGGCTACACCTTC; J: TRBJ1-2; size: -; V: TRBV19; D: TRBD1
CDR3: CASSYSGTVPYEQYF; DNA: TGTGCCAGCAGTTACTCAGGGACAGTACCATACGAGCAGTACTTC; J: TRBJ2-7; size: once; V: TRBV6-5; D: TRBD1
CDR3: CASSSRVGYGYTF; DNA: TGTGCCAGCAGCTCGCGCGTTGGCTATGGCTACACCTTC; J: TRBJ1-2; size: -; V: TRBV6-6; D: -
CDR3: CAVLGQGYNEQFF; DNA: TGTGCAGTTCTGGGACAGGGCTACAATGAGCAGTTCTTC; J: TRBJ2-1; size: -; V: TRBV28; D: TRBD1
CDR3: CATSDSRQGMETQYF; DNA: TGTGCCACCAGTGATTCTCGACAGGGAATGGAGACCCAGTACTTC; J: TRBJ2-5; size: once; V: TRBV24-1; D: TRBD1
CDR3: CASSPPRRQGVVIGELFF; DNA: TGTGCCAGCTCACCACCGCGCCGACAGGGGGTTGTGATCGGGGAGCTGTTTTTT; J: TRBJ2-2; size: -; V: TRBV18; D: TRBD1
CDR3: CASSSGSNQPQHF; DNA: TGTGCCAGCAGTTCCGGTAGCAATCAGCCCCAGCATTTT; J: TRBJ1-5; size: once; V: TRBV27; D: -
CDR3: CASSRGVGGTEAFF; DNA: TGTGCCAGTAGTAGGGGTGTCGGGGGGACTGAAGCTTTCTTT; J: TRBJ1-1; size: few; V: TRBV19; D: -
CDR3: CASSLASPAGRPYEQYF; DNA: TGCGCCAGCAGCTTGGCTTCCCCGGCGGGGCGCCCCTACGAGCAGTACTTC; J: TRBJ2-7; size: once; V: TRBV5-1; D: -
CDR3: CASSVERQGNTEAFF; DNA: TGTGCCAGCAGCGTAGAGAGACAGGGGAACACTGAAGCTTTCTTT; J: TRBJ1-1; size: -; V: TRBV9; D: TRBD1
CDR3: CASSVQGLSYGYTF; DNA: TGTGCCAGCAGCGTACAGGGGTTAAGCTATGGCTACACCTTC; J: TRBJ1-2; size: -; V: TRBV14; D: TRBD1
CDR3: CASSFPTGIPFSGELFF; DNA: TGTGCCAGCAGTTTTCCCACCGGGATCCCTTTTTCAGGGGAGCTGTTTTTT; J: TRBJ2-2; size: medium-sized; V: TRBV28; D: -
CDR3: CSVRTPRRTEAFF; DNA: TGCAGCGTGCGAACCCCAAGGCGGACTGAAGCTTTCTTT; J: TRBJ1-1; size: -; V: TRBV29-1; D: -
CDR3: CASSLMMALRYGYTF; DNA: TGTGCCAGCAGTTTAATGATGGCCCTCCGATATGGCTACACCTTC; J: TRBJ1-2; size: -; V: TRBV28; D: -
CDR3: CASIGQGRMNTEAFF; DNA: TGTGCCTCCATAGGACAGGGCAGAATGAACACTGAAGCTTTCTTT; J: TRBJ1-1; size: -; V: TRBV30; D: TRBD1
CDR3: CASSLSSGVGTNEKLFF; DNA: TGTGCCAGCAGCCTATCCTCAGGGGTCGGGACTAATGAAAAACTGTTTTTT; J: TRBJ1-4; size: -; V: TRBV9; D: -
CDR3: CASSQGSSPLHF; DNA: TGTGCCAGCAGTCAGGGTAGTTCACCCCTCCACTTT; J: TRBJ1-6; size: -; V: TRBV6-5; D: -
CDR3: CAGGLAGTGDTQYF; DNA: TGTGCCGGGGGACTAGCGGGAACGGGGGATACGCAGTATTTT; J: TRBJ2-3; size: -; V: TRBV2; D: TRBD2
CDR3: CASSARDQPQHF; DNA: TGCGCCAGCAGTGCCAGGGATCAGCCCCAGCATTTT; J: TRBJ1-5; size: few; V: TRBV10-1; D: -
CDR3: CASKPGGADTQYF; DNA: TGTGCCAGCAAGCCAGGGGGCGCAGATACGCAGTATTTT; J: TRBJ2-3; size: -; V: TRBV28; D: TRBD1
CDR3: CASRGGAERTEAFF; DNA: TGTGCCAGCCGGGGGGGGGCCGAACGGACTGAAGCTTTCTTT; J: TRBJ1-1; size: -; V: TRBV6-4; D: -
CDR3: CASNQGGSPEAFF; DNA: TGTGCCAGCAACCAGGGGGGATCCCCTGAAGCTTTCTTT; J: TRBJ1-1; size: -; V: TRBV28; D: TRBD1
CDR3: CASRLNFEAFF; DNA: TGTGCCAGCAGACTCAACTTTGAAGCTTTCTTT; J: TRBJ1-1; size: -; V: TRBV28; D: -
CDR3: CASSLPGRDYGYTF; DNA: TGTGCCAGCAGCCTCCCTGGGAGGGACTATGGCTACACCTTC; J: TRBJ1-2; size: -; V: TRBV3-1/TRBV3-2; D: -
CDR3: CASSYEWSEQFF; DNA: TGTGCCAGCAGTTACGAGTGGAGTGAGCAGTTCTTC; J: TRBJ2-1; size: -; V: TRBV6-2/TRBV6-3; D: -
CDR3: CASSFVTADDGYTF; DNA: TGTGCCAGCAGTTTTGTGACAGCCGACGATGGCTACACCTTC; J: TRBJ1-2; size: -; V: TRBV28; D: -
CDR3: CASSKGLSGEQYF; DNA: TGTGCCAGCAGTAAAGGACTTAGCGGCGAGCAGTACTTC; J: TRBJ2-7; size: -; V: TRBV2; D: -
CDR3: CASSYPGQETQYF; DNA: TGTGCCAGCAGTTACCCAGGGCAAGAGACCCAGTACTTC; J: TRBJ2-5; size: -; V: TRBV28; D: -
CDR3: CATSGAGDRGEQFF; DNA: TGTGCCACCAGTGGGGCAGGGGATAGGGGTGAGCAGTTCTTC; J: TRBJ2-1; size: -; V: TRBV24-1; D: -
CDR3: CAVSGQAPIYGYTF; DNA: TGTGCCGTTAGCGGGCAGGCCCCTATCTATGGCTACACCTTC; J: TRBJ1-2; size: -; V: TRBV19; D: -
CDR3: CASSVANTGELFF; DNA: TGCGCCAGCAGCGTCGCGAACACCGGGGAGCTGTTTTTT; J: TRBJ2-2; size: -; V: TRBV5-1; D: -
CDR3: CASSGGSDYGYTF; DNA: TGTGCCAGCAGCGGAGGTTCCGACTATGGCTACACCTTC; J: TRBJ1-2; size: -; V: TRBV5-4; D: -
CDR3: CASSNGGSGTANEQFF; DNA: TGTGCCAGCAGCAACGGCGGGTCCGGGACTGCTAATGAGCAGTTCTTC; J: TRBJ2-1; size: -; V: TRBV5-4; D: -
CDR3: CASSSTSGTTYEQYF; DNA: TGTGCCAGCAGCTCGACTAGCGGGACAACCTACGAGCAGTACTTC; J: TRBJ2-7; size: -; V: TRBV6-2/TRBV6-3; D: TRBD2
CDR3: CARSALGQGNPGELFF; DNA: TGTGCCCGCAGTGCCCTGGGACAGGGAAACCCCGGGGAGCTGTTTTTT; J: TRBJ2-2; size: -; V: TRBV27; D: TRBD1
CDR3: CASSESGPAYNEQFF; DNA: TGCGCCAGCAGTGAGTCGGGCCCTGCCTACAATGAGCAGTTCTTC; J: TRBJ2-1; size: -; V: TRBV10-1; D: -
CDR3: CASSLDRYEQFF; DNA: TGTGCCAGCAGCTTAGATAGATATGAGCAGTTCTTC; J: TRBJ2-1; size: -; V: TRBV11-2; D: -
CDR3: CASSQDRGALNTIYF; DNA: TGTGCCAGCAGCCAAGATCGGGGGGCGCTTAACACCATATATTTT; J: TRBJ1-3; size: -; V: TRBV4-2; D: -
CDR3: CASSSPGQGDYEQYF; DNA: TGTGCCAGCAGTTCACCGGGACAGGGAGACTACGAGCAGTACTTC; J: TRBJ2-7; size: few; V: TRBV28; D: TRBD1
CDR3: CASSEMDRAGNTIYF; DNA: TGTGCCAGCAGTGAAATGGACAGGGCTGGAAACACCATATATTTT; J: TRBJ1-3; size: -; V: TRBV6-1; D: TRBD1
CDR3: CASSEVPGVNGYTF; DNA: TGTGCCAGCAGTGAAGTCCCAGGGGTGAATGGCTACACCTTC; J: TRBJ1-2; size: -; V: TRBV6-1; D: -
CDR3: CASSQRDLGTFTGELFF; DNA: TGTGCCAGCAGCCAGAGGGATTTAGGGACTTTCACCGGGGAGCTGTTTTTT; J: TRBJ2-2; size: -; V: TRBV4-2; D: -
CDR3: CASSSSFSGTLRTEAFF; DNA: TGTGCCAGCAGCTCCAGCTTTAGTGGCACCCTGAGGACTGAAGCTTTCTTT; J: TRBJ1-1; size: -; V: TRBV11-2; D: -
CDR3: CATSRDRHRGGSYEQYF; DNA: TGTGCCACCAGCAGAGATAGGCATCGCGGGGGTTCCTACGAGCAGTACTTC; J: TRBJ2-7; size: -; V: TRBV15; D: TRBD2
CDR3: CASSQDLAVEQYF; DNA: TGTGCCAGCAGCCAAGACCTAGCCGTCGAGCAGTACTTC; J: TRBJ2-7; size: -; V: TRBV3-1/TRBV3-2; D: -
CDR3: CASSLVSSGGGEQYF; DNA: TGCGCCAGCAGCTTGGTGAGTTCTGGAGGTGGCGAGCAGTACTTC; J: TRBJ2-7; size: -; V: TRBV5-1; D: -
CDR3: CAWARLAGQTDTQYF; DNA: TGTGCCTGGGCCCGCCTAGCGGGGCAAACAGATACGCAGTATTTT; J: TRBJ2-3; size: -; V: TRBV30; D: TRBD2
CDR3: CAPRRASSYNEQFF; DNA: TGTGCCCCCCGGCGGGCTAGCTCCTACAATGAGCAGTTCTTC; J: TRBJ2-1; size: -; V: TRBV15; D: -
CDR3: CASSRQENTEAFF; DNA: TGTGCCAGCAGTCGACAGGAGAACACTGAAGCTTTCTTT; J: TRBJ1-1; size: -; V: TRBV12-3/TRBV12-4; D: -
CDR3: CASNPLSSGSYEQYF; DNA: TGTGCCAGCAACCCTTTGAGTAGCGGCTCCTACGAGCAGTACTTC; J: TRBJ2-7; size: -; V: TRBV21-1; D: -